The 18 T cell receptor beta chains listed next were all sequenced from one sample in a study of CD8 T cells in Susac syndrome. It was with random hexamers that roughly 0.5 to 1 ug RNA was reverse transcribed. TCRdb recomputed calls from the immunoSEQ multiplex PCR reads with MiXCR, one row per CDR3 protein. The table has hundreds of thousands of distinct CDR3 sequences, about 94% seen once. Sequenced material: CD4+ T cells from PBMCs. All receptors come from a human donor with Susac syndrome.

V gene TRBV5-1 combines with J gene TRBJ1-1; maybe TRBD1 (5 bases). V was pared by 0 bases and J by 5 bases, with 14 bases between. Germline V gene data show CDR1 as SGHRS and CDR2 as YFSETQ. This CDR3 region has 15 residues. The CDR3 is CASSLGAQGGTEAFF. CDR3 sequence (DNA): TGCGCCAGCAGCTTGGGAGCGCAGGGAGGGACTGAAGCTTTCTTT.

The chain links TRBV4-3 to TRBJ2-6; D is perhaps TRBD2 (5 bases). The V and J ends lost 4 bases and 0 bases respectively, with 16 bases between them. CDR1 is LGHNA and CDR2 is YSLEER in the germline V gene. The CDR3 totals 18 residues. As DNA, the CDR3 is TGCGCCAGCAGCCCCCGTGGGAGCACCTACTCTGGGGCCAACGTCCTGACTTTC. This codes for CASSPRGSTYSGANVLTF.

The rearrangement links TRBV7-9 to TRBJ2-3; a weak D match, TRBD1 (5 bases). The CDR3 length is 14 residues. Germline V gene data show CDR1 as SEHNR and CDR2 as FQNEAQ (reference sequence). V was clipped by 5 bases and J by 2 bases, with 11 bases between them. CDR3 in DNA: TGTGCCAGCAGCGTCGACAGAAACACAGATACGCAGTATTTT. This gives the protein CASSVDRNTDTQYF.

The chain is built from TRBV6-5 and TRBJ2-1, with unresolved D. V was pared by 7 bases and J by 8 bases, with 6 bases between. This CDR3 contains 10 residues. Germline V gene data show CDR1 as MNHEY and CDR2 as SVGAGI. As DNA, the CDR3 is TGTGCCAGCATTGACGATGAGCAGTTCTTC. It codes for CASIDDEQFF.

V usage is TRBV6-2 or TRBV6-3 and J usage is TRBJ2-5; D gene uncertain. V lost 7 bases and J lost 5, with 17 bases in between. CDR1 and CDR2 (germline): MNHEY, SVGEGT. This CDR3 is 14 amino acids long. In DNA, the CDR3 is TGTGCCAGCACCTACTACGGGTTCACTGAGACCCAGTACTTC. Its protein is CASTYYGFTETQYF.

The chain links TRBV24-1 to TRBJ2-1; D possibly corresponds to TRBD2 (5 bases). There are 12 residues in the CDR3. The germline V gene encodes CDR1 KGHDR and CDR2 SFDVKD. V gave up 2 bases and J gave up 10 bases, with 8 bases separating them. CDR3 in amino acids: CATSDYRLEQFF. The CDR3 DNA reads TGTGCCACCAGTGATTATAGACTAGAGCAGTTCTTC.

This rearrangement joins TRBV3-1 to TRBJ1-6, with D possibly being TRBD1 (5 bases). Germline V gene lookup returns CDR1 LGHDT and CDR2 YNNKEL (reference sequence). V was pared by 1 base and J by 18 bases, with 16 bases between. The CDR3 spans 13 residues. The CDR3 sequence: CASSQGGGGSPHF. DNA of the CDR3: TGTGCCAGCAGCCAAGGGGGCGGCGGCAGCCCCCACTTT.

V usage is TRBV29-1 and J usage is TRBJ1-2, with 7 bases aligning to TRBD1. The CDR3 length is 11 residues. Germline-derived CDR1 and CDR2 are SQVTM and ANQGSEA. CDR3 in DNA: TGCAGTGCCAGGGGGGGAGTCGGCTACACCTTC. Translation: CSARGGVGYTF.

This chain uses TRBV29-1 with TRBJ1-2; 8 nucleotides agree with TRBD1. The J segment lost 3 bases and the V segment lost 6 bases, leaving 9 bases of the junction unmatched. Germline V lookup: CDR1 SQVTM, CDR2 ANQGSEA. CDR3 size: 14 residues. The CDR3: CSVTPLDRDYGYTF. CDR3 DNA: TGCAGCGTAACGCCCCTGGACAGGGACTATGGCTACACCTTC.

This clonotype was observed once. The gene calls are TRBV11-1 and TRBJ1-2; the D gene is possibly TRBD1 (6 bases). This CDR3 is built from 13 residues. Per germline, CDR1 SGHAT and CDR2 FQDESV (reference sequence). Trimming stripped 4 bases from V and 7 bases from J, with 13 bases between. In DNA, the CDR3 is TGTGCCAGCAGCTGGTTGGGGGACACTGGCTACACCTTC. This gives the protein CASSWLGDTGYTF.

The chain uses TRBV20-1 and TRBJ2-5; 7 bases match TRBD1. The CDR3 has 15 residues. The ends lost 2 bases at V and 1 base at J; junction bases unmatched: 7. Germline V lookup: CDR1 DFQATT, CDR2 SNEGSKA (reference sequence). The CDR3 bases are TGCAGTGCTAGAAGACAGGGACCGGTCCAAGAGACCCAGTACTTC. Translated, it gives CSARRQGPVQETQYF.

This chain joins TRBV7-2 and TRBJ2-5; D ambiguous. Germline assignment: CDR1 SGHTA and CDR2 FQGNSA. Trimming took 1 base from V and 9 from J, leaving 3 bases between them. CDR3 length: 10 amino acids. CDR3 bases: TGTGCCAGCAGCTTAGATCCCCAGTACTTC. Translated, it gives CASSLDPQYF.

V gene TRBV6-2 or TRBV6-3 combines with J gene TRBJ2-1; 12 positions match TRBD2. Germline CDR1 and CDR2: MNHEY and SVGEGT. J gave up 6 bases and V 4 bases, and 7 bases lay outside the gene matches. The length of the CDR3 is 16 residues. The chain's CDR3 is CASSSRLAGDTNEQFF. CDR3 coding DNA: TGTGCCAGCAGTTCCAGACTAGCGGGGGATACCAATGAGCAGTTCTTC.

The chain combines TRBV10-3 with TRBJ2-7; 10 nucleotides line up with TRBD1. J lost 4 bases, V lost 4 bases, and 1 base had no gene match. Looked up from germline, CDR1 is ENHRY and CDR2 is SYGVKD. This CDR3 contains 13 residues. In nucleotides, the CDR3 is TGTGCCATCAGTGGGACAGGGGGGTACGAGCAGTACTTC. Its protein product is CAISGTGGYEQYF.

This chain joins TRBV4-3 and TRBJ2-5, with D possibly being TRBD1 (6 bases). This CDR3 is 15 amino acids long. Trimming shortened V by 0 bases and J by 2 bases, and 10 bases separated the two germline ends. Germline CDR1 is LGHNA and CDR2 is YSLEER. This CDR3 is CASSQDLDSQETQYF. The CDR3, as DNA: TGCGCCAGCAGCCAAGATTTGGACAGTCAAGAGACCCAGTACTTC.

This clonotype was picked up a small number of times. V usage is TRBV9 and J usage is TRBJ1-6; D call uncertain. Germline-derived CDR1 and CDR2 are SGDLS and YYNGEE. The CDR3 loop spans 12 amino acids. V shed 3 bases and J shed 14 bases, with 12 bases lying between them. CDR3 in amino acids: CASSAAAGTLHF. CDR3 DNA sequence: TGTGCCAGCAGCGCAGCGGCGGGAACCCTCCACTTT.

V is TRBV6-2 or TRBV6-3 and J is TRBJ2-7, with TRBD1 matching 9 bases. Losses at the gene ends were 5 bases for V and 5 bases for J; bases not matched to a gene: 10. CDR3 size: 15 residues. Germline V CDR1 and CDR2: MNHEY, SVGEGT. The CDR3 is CASSLLGQGHDEQYF. The CDR3 nucleotides are TGTGCCAGCAGTCTACTGGGACAGGGACATGACGAGCAGTACTTC.

V usage is TRBV4-3 and J usage is TRBJ1-2; 7 nucleotides line up with TRBD1. Germline CDR1 reads LGHNA; CDR2 reads YSLEER. The V segment lost 0 bases and the J segment 2 bases; nucleotides outside the gene matches: 6. The CDR3 covers 16 residues. CDR3 nucleotide sequence: TGCGCCAGCAGCCAAGATCCCAGCAGGGGGAACTATGGCTACACCTTC. It translates to CASSQDPSRGNYGYTF.